The clone carrying this T cell receptor (beta chain) was counted between two and nine times. It was during active infection that Seattle patients were enrolled and then longitudinally followed. This sample is part of a study of blood T cell repertoires in COVID-19. About the research overall: Whether acute or convalescent, the COVID-19 samples came from the United States, Italy and Spain.

CDR3 length equals 16 residues. Trimming pared 0 bases from V and 0 bases from J, leaving 8 bases between. CDR1 is LNHDA and CDR2 is SQIVND in the germline V gene (reference sequence). The protocol was immunoSEQ multiplex PCR, while the TCRdb copy is restricted to in-frame clones and leaves out a portion. Seen here are 150,000 or so clones, roughly nine tenths observed once, and the top ten hold around an eighth. The sequenced sample consisted of peripheral blood. The receptor comes from a man aged 18 to 30 with COVID-19, enrolled during active disease. The chain joins TRBV19 to TRBJ2-2; maybe TRBD1 (6 bases). The CDR3 protein is CASSIDRGANTGELFF. In DNA, the CDR3 is TGTGCCAGTAGTATAGACAGGGGAGCGAACACCGGGGAGCTGTTTTTT.